This TCR beta chain was observed in a study of blood T cells in healthy people across ages. Primers used in a second PCR of about 7 to 12 cycles were a sample-barcoded 5' primer and a J-beta primer mix. TCRdb processed the 5' RACE reads anew with MiXCR; each CDR3 protein has one entry. The table records 550,000 to 600,000 distinct CDR3 sequences, roughly 48% of them present only once. The sample holds a few counts of this clonotype. A much larger clone is a single base away; this may be a read error. The TCR sequence derives from a man aged 80 or over in good health. Sequenced sample: blood.

The CDR3 loop is CASSQYNEQYF. The CDR3 coding sequence is TGTGCCAGCAGCCAATACAATGAGCAGTACTTC. The gene calls are TRBV14 and TRBJ2-1; D is ambiguous. The J call could be wrong; TRBJ2-7 is a better fit for the DNA end. CDR3 size: 11 residues. Per the germline V gene, CDR1 is SGHDN and CDR2 is FVKESK.